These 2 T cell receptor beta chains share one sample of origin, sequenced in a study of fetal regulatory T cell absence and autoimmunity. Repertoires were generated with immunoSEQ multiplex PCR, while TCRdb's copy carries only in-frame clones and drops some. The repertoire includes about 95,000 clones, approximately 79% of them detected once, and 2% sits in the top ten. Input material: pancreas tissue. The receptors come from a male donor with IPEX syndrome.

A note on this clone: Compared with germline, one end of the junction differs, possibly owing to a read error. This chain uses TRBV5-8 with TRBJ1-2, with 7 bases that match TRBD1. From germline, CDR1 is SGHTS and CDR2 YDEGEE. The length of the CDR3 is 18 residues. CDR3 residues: CASSFGGGTLPANYGYTF. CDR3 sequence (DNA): TGTGCCAGCAGCTTTGGAGGGGGCACCCTGCCTGCTAATTATGGCTACACCTTC. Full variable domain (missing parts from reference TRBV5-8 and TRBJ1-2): EAGVTQSPTHLIKTRGQQATLRCSPISGHTSVYWYQQALGLGLQFLLWYDEGEERNRGNFPPRFSGRQFPNYSSELNVNALELEDSALYLCASSFGGGTLPANYGYTFGSGTRLTVV.

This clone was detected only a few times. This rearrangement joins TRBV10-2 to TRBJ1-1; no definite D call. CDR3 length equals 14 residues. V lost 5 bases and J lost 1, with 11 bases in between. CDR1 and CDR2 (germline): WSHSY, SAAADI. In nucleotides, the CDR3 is TGCGCCAGCAGTACCGCAGGAGGGAACACTGAAGCTTTCTTT. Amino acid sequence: CASSTAGGNTEAFF.